This T cell receptor beta chain was profiled in a study of neurological immune-mediated disorders (dated by TCRdb to between 2019 and 2020). With respect to the entire study: Among the approximately 35 multiple sclerosis patients, approximately 31 had relapsing-remitting MS and 3 had secondary progressive MS. Peripheral blood TCR-beta repertoires from HTLV-I-associated myelopathy (HAM/TSP) patients, multiple sclerosis patients and healthy controls were compared by UMI-based sequencing. Alongside PBMC samples, the set of more than 80 TCR-beta libraries contained longitudinal samples, technical triplicates, and paired CD4+ and CD8+ T-cell subsets that had been sorted. Of the approximately 68 subjects in the cohort, about 14 were HAM/TSP patients, about 34 were multiple sclerosis patients, and approximately 20 were healthy controls.

cDNA synthesis used template-switch 5'RACE with a primer carrying a 10-nucleotide random unique molecular identifier tagging each TCR transcript. Every sequencing run covered 15-18 subjects and yielded more than 160 million TCR-beta sequences. The RNeasy kit was used for extraction of total RNA. TCR-beta VDJ regions were amplified with primers for the TCR constant region and the 5'RACE anchor, using the KAPA Real-time Library Amplification kit. Sample indexes and Illumina adaptors were added in a first PCR, after which library yield was increased in a second PCR. After purification with Ampure beads, the TCR product of roughly 650 bp was size-selected on a 2% E-gel SizeSelection system. Library quality was checked on a Bioanalyzer, concentration was measured with Qubit, and libraries were quantified with the Kapa Library Quantification kit before pooling. An Illumina HiSeq 2500 was used to sequence the libraries paired-end at 2 x 150 bp. To increase sequence diversity, roughly 25-31% phiX was spiked into each library pool. On the study's bioinformatics: Quality-filtered reads were processed with the UMI-based MiGEC pipeline, and over 75% of raw TCR sequences were removed by the MiGEC pipeline during error correction. VDJ genes were aligned to IMGT germline references, and clonotypes were defined by unique CDR3 amino acid sequence plus V-J genes. VDJtools evaluated clonal expansion, Shannon diversity and CDR3 relatedness (CalcPairwiseDistances, ClusterSamples); CLCbio workbench built phylogenetic trees. Clones with at least 8 unique UMIs were defined as expanded, with this threshold being based on coefficient-of-variation modelling across technical triplicates. TCRdb trimmed the raw reads at Q25, called clones with MiXCR and kept productive beta chains. All rows with the same CDR3 protein become a single entry with the most common DNA and genes. These V and J calls are TCRdb output, not the study's own analysis. Recorded for this sample are tens of thousands of distinct CDR3 sequences; 2.5% of them occurred a single time. The ten top clones hold approximately 2.4% of the sample.

This clonotype was observed at least ten times. What this receptor recognizes is not known. Per-base qualities were not stored, and no clone one base away is much larger. Study-wide conclusions, independent of this receptor: In a phylogenetic analysis, the repertoires of 18 out of 34 MS patients fell into a single cluster of related CDR3 sequences, pointing to a possible signature at the repertoire level. Across subjects, expanded clones never shared an identical CDR3 amino acid sequence, which suggests that the TCR-beta repertoires in every group were private. TCR clonal expansion was greatest in HAM/TSP patients and smallest in MS patients, who ranked below even healthy controls. The MS cluster was not associated with any clinical or MRI features, and the authors stated that larger cohorts are needed.

V is trimmed back by 5 bases and J by 5 bases, and the junction contains 11 bases that no gene match accounts for. CDR1 and CDR2, per the germline V gene, are SGHTA and FQGNSA. From the cysteine up to the phenylalanine, the CDR3 has a length of 16 residues. Of all the DNA, just the CDR3 is kept, 48 bases in frame from base 1. Unsorted PBMC libraries were generated from 2 million PBMCs stored in RNAlater at -80 °C until RNA extraction. Multiple sclerosis patients were enrolled in a US clinical protocol under which disease progression was evaluated by magnetic resonance imaging. Peripheral blood underwent Ficoll-Hypaque density gradient centrifugation to isolate PBMCs, which were then cryopreserved in liquid nitrogen.

The clonotype comes from a man aged 50-60 years with multiple sclerosis. Sequencing was done on a sample of PBMCs. The sequence joins TRBV7-2 to TRBJ2-5, and 10 junctional nucleotides match TRBD2. CDR3 sequence: CASSPNGLAGVETQYF. Here is the DNA: TGTGCCAGCAGCCCAAACGGGCTAGCGGGGGTGGAGACCCAGTACTTC.